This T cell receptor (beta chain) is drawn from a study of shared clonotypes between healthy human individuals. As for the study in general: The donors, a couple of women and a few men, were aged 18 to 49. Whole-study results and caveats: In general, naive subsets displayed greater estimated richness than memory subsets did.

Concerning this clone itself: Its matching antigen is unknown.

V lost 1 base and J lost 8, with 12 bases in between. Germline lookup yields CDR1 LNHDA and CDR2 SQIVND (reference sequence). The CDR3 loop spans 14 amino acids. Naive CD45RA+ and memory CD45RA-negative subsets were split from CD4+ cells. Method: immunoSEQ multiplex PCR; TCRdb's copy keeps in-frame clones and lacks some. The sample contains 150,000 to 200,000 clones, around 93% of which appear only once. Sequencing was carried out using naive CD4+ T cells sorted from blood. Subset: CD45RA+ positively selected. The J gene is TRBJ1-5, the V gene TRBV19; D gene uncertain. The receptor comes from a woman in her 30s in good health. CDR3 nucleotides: TGTGCCAGTAGTATAGTTGTCAGGAGGGAGCCCCAGCATTTT. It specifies CASSIVVRREPQHF.